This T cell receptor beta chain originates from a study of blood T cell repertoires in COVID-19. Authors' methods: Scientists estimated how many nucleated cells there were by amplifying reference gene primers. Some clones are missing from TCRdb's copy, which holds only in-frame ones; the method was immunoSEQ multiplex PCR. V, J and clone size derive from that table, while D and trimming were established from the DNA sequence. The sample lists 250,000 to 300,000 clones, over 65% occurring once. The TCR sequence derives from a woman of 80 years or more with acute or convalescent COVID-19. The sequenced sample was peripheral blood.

CDR3 sequence reads: CASTQSSNSPLHF. Here the CDR3 DNA reads TGCGCCAGCACACAGAGTTCTAATTCACCCCTCCACTTT. V is TRBV5-1 and J is TRBJ1-6; D remains ambiguous. The CDR3 runs to 13 residues. CDR1 SGHRS and CDR2 YFSETQ come from the germline V gene. V lost 6 bases, J lost 6 bases, and 10 bases lay in between.